What follows describes a single TCR beta chain. Its antigen is unidentified. This record belongs to a study of OX40 agonist ivuxolimab in advanced cancers. Overall study context: Intravenous ivuxolimab at 0.01 to 10 mg/kg was given to patients every 2 weeks.

Method: immunoSEQ multiplex PCR; TCRdb's copy keeps in-frame clones and lacks some. Of around 84,000 clones in the sample, just under 95% are singletons; the top ten hold about 10%. Germline V gene lookup returns CDR1 SGHTA and CDR2 FQGNSA. V dropped 4 bases and J dropped 3; count of bases not matched to a gene: 6. This CDR3 comprises 16 residues. General study findings and limits: Among the lowest peripheral clonal expansion occurred in 0.1-3.0 mg/kg partial responders.

Excluded were patients having autoimmune disease history or systemic immunosuppression. This receptor was identified in an adult with an advanced solid tumor such as melanoma, head and neck, liver or kidney cancer. The specimen was CD4+ or CD8+ T cells sorted from blood, collected in a trial of the OX40 agonist ivuxolimab. The chain joins TRBV7-2 to TRBJ2-7; 13 positions agree with TRBD2. Written as DNA, the CDR3 is TGTGCCAGCAGCTCCGGGGGACTAGCGGGGTACTACGAGCAGTACTTC. This translates into CASSSGGLAGYYEQYF.